The text below deals with one T cell receptor beta chain. This entry comes from a study of blood T cell repertoires in COVID-19. Study-level background: Whether acute or convalescent, the COVID-19 samples came from the United States, Italy and Spain. PBMCs, B-cell-depleted T cells, or T cells were the source of the cDNA or gDNA that made up the material.

Source study methods: Estimation of nucleated cell counts relied on the amplification of reference gene primers. Assay used: immunoSEQ multiplex PCR; TCRdb lists only in-frame clones, some missing. Clonal size and the V and J genes are those of that table, whereas D and trimming came from the DNA. Among under 200,000 clones listed, roughly 77% were seen once. Sample: peripheral blood. The receptor's source is a woman aged 40 to 49 with COVID-19, enrolled during active disease.

CDR3 DNA sequence: TGTGCCAGCAGCCGCACGAGGGTTGGCACTGAAGCTTTCTTT. Translating gives CASSRTRVGTEAFF. V is TRBV11-2 and J is TRBJ1-1; D remains ambiguous. The germline gives CDR1 SGHAT, CDR2 FQNNGV. This CDR3 is built from 14 residues. Trimming removed 5 bases from V and 4 bases from J, with 14 bases in between.